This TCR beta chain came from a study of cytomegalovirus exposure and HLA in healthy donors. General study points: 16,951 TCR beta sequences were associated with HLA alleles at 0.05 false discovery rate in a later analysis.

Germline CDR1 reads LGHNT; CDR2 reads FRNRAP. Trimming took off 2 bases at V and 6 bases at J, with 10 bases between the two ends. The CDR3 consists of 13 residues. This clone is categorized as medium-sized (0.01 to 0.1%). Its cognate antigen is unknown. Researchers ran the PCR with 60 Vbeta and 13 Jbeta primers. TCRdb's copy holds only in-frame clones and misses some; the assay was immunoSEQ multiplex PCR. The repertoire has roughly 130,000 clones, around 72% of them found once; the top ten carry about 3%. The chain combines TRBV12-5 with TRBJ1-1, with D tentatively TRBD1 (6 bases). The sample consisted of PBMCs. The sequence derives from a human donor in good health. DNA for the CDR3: TGTGCTAGTGGTTTGTTTCCAGGGGCTGAAGCTTTCTTT. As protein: CASGLFPGAEAFF.